The clone carrying this T cell receptor (beta chain) occurred a few times. Its antigen is unknown. cDNA synthesis used the whole RNA isolate, giving expressed TCRB sequences. About 3.57 million reads per sample were averaged for naive, central memory and regulatory samples. Clones were sequenced by immunoSEQ multiplex PCR, and TCRdb holds only the in-frame ones, with some missing. Of over 700,000 clones listed, 15% to 20% are singletons. Germline CDR1 is SGHVS and CDR2 is FQNEAQ. V was clipped by 5 bases and J by 2 bases; unmatched bases: 8. The CDR3 loop spans 16 amino acids. The sample comes from a study of beta chain features in type 1 diabetes. Study-level information: The study found patients and healthy donors alike in age, gender and cell yields.

Study-level findings and limits: Whether HLA type influences TCRB rearrangement remained unresolved here.

This TCR derives from a woman aged 18-30 years in good health. The chain uses TRBV7-8 and TRBJ2-5; 10 bases agree with TRBD2. Material for sequencing was naive CD4+ T cells from blood. CDR3 region: CASSTPGTSVQETQYF. The CDR3 coding sequence is TGTGCCAGCAGCACCCCCGGGACTAGCGTTCAAGAGACCCAGTACTTC.